This TCR beta chain was found in a study of control samples from healthy donors and cancer patients. Assay: immunoSEQ multiplex PCR; the TCRdb copy retains only in-frame clones and omits some. The sample holds 400,000 to 450,000 clones; 75% to 95% are singletons and the top ten take 5% to 7%. Germline V CDR1 and CDR2: KGHSH, LQKENI. V shed 1 base, J shed 0 bases, and the junction held 1 base outside the gene matches. There are 16 residues in the CDR3. This clonotype was obtained from a man aged 40-50 years with head and neck cancer. The chain joins TRBV18 to TRBJ2-3; 10 nucleotides align to TRBD2. Sequencing used PBMCs. CDR3 protein: CASSPRLAGSTDTQYF. DNA for the CDR3: TGTGCCAGCTCACCACGACTAGCGGGCAGCACAGATACGCAGTATTTT.